Each of the 28 T cell receptor beta chains below was sequenced from the same sample in a study of shared clonotypes between healthy human individuals. Profiling relied on immunoSEQ multiplex PCR, and the TCRdb table lists in-frame clones only, not all of them. Here the sample spans about 1,500,000 clones, more than 95% being singletons. Material for sequencing was naive CD4+ T cells sorted from blood. Subset specified: CD45RA+ positively selected. These receptors were collected from a man aged 25 to 40 in good health.

The rearrangement links TRBV11-2 to TRBJ2-7, with 8 bases lining up with TRBD2. The CDR3 runs to 15 residues. Germline V gene lookup returns CDR1 SGHAT and CDR2 FQNNGV. The ends lost 2 bases at V and 0 bases at J; junction bases unmatched: 3. DNA for the CDR3: TGTGCCAGCAGCTTAAGCGCGGGAGGCTCCTACGAGCAGTACTTC. Translating it yields CASSLSAGGSYEQYF.

This chain links TRBV19 with TRBJ2-1; unclear D gene. Germline CDR1 reads LNHDA; CDR2 reads SQIVND (reference sequence). Trimming removed 5 bases at V and 6 bases at J, with 23 bases between. This CDR3 is built from 17 residues. The CDR3 DNA follows: TGTGCCAGTAGTGCCGCCTCTTTTATCCCCCCAGGCAATGAGCAGTTCTTC. Amino acids: CASSAASFIPPGNEQFF. The variable domain in full, completed from reference TRBV19 and TRBJ2-1, reads DGGITQSPKYLFRKEGQNVTLSCEQNLNHDAMYWYRQDPGQGLRLIYYSQIVNDFQKGDIAEGYSVSREKKESFPLTVTSAQKNPTAFYLCASSAASFIPPGNEQFFGPGTRLTVL.

The chain links TRBV9 to TRBJ2-2; no definite D call. The CDR3 contains 15 residues. CDR1 and CDR2 from the germline V gene are SGDLS and YYNGEE. Trimming stripped 4 bases from V and 3 bases from J, with 13 bases between. Here the CDR3 reads CASSRNIEYTGELFF. CDR3 DNA sequence: TGTGCCAGCAGCAGAAACATAGAATACACCGGGGAGCTGTTTTTT.

CDR3 coding DNA: TGTGCCAGCAGCTTAGCGCCCAGGGTAACAAATCAGCCCCAGCATTTT. Translation: CASSLAPRVTNQPQHF. The chain joins TRBV7-2 to TRBJ1-5; the D gene is possibly TRBD1 (5 bases). Trimming cost V 0 bases and J 4 bases, with 13 bases left between them. Germline V CDR1 and CDR2: SGHTA, FQGNSA. The CDR3 loop spans 16 amino acids.

The chain employs TRBV29-1 and TRBJ1-5, with a possible D match to TRBD1 (5 bases). V was pared by 6 bases and J by 3 bases, with 12 bases between. CDR3 length equals 13 residues. CDR1 is SQVTM and CDR2 is ANQGSEA in the germline V gene. The DNA of the CDR3 is TGCAGCGTCGCAGGGTCGGACAATCAGCCCCAGCATTTT. Amino acids: CSVAGSDNQPQHF. Drawing the rest from reference TRBV29-1 and TRBJ1-5, the complete variable domain is SAVISQKPSRDICQRGTSLTIQCQVDSQVTMMFWYRQQPGQSLTLIATANQGSEATYESGFVIDKFPISRPNLTFSTLTVSNMSPEDSSIYLCSVAGSDNQPQHFGDGTRLSIL.

The V gene is TRBV19, the J gene TRBJ2-2; D may be TRBD1 or TRBD2 (6 bases each). The CDR3 covers 14 residues. V dropped 8 bases and J dropped 3 bases, with 13 bases sitting between them. Germline V gene data show CDR1 as LNHDA and CDR2 as SQIVND (reference sequence). The DNA for the CDR3 is TGTGCCAGTCATTGGGGGGCTGACACCGGGGAGCTGTTTTTT. Translation: CASHWGADTGELFF.

The chain combines TRBV7-2 with TRBJ2-1; D uncertain. Germline-derived CDR1 and CDR2 are SGHTA and FQGNSA. V lost 5 bases and J 0 bases, leaving 11 bases between the germline ends. The CDR3 contains 15 residues. DNA for the CDR3: TGTGCCAGCAGCCCCTTGGCCAGCTCCTACAATGAGCAGTTCTTC. Amino acid sequence: CASSPLASSYNEQFF.

The genes are TRBV6-5 and TRBJ2-7, with a tentative D call TRBD2 (5 bases). The CDR3 sequence is 14 residues long. V was trimmed by 6 bases and J by 3 bases, leaving 15 bases between them. Germline V CDR1 and CDR2: MNHEY, SVGAGI. The DNA of the CDR3 is TGTGCCAGCAGCCGGCGGGTCTCCAGCTACGAGCAGTACTTC. This gives the protein CASSRRVSSYEQYF.

As concerns this clone: Other DNA sequences in this sample translate to the same CDR3. The chain carries TRBV7-2 and TRBJ2-5, with D perhaps matching TRBD1 (6 bases). Trimming took 1 base from V and 1 from J, leaving 7 bases between them. This CDR3 region has 14 residues. In germline, CDR1 is SGHTA, CDR2 FQGNSA. The CDR3 coding sequence is TGTGCCAGCAGCTTAGACAGGGCCCAAGAGACCCAGTACTTC. It translates to CASSLDRAQETQYF.

The V gene is TRBV28, the J gene TRBJ2-7, with 8 nucleotides matching TRBD2. Germline CDR1 is MDHEN and CDR2 is SYDVKM. This CDR3 is built from 15 residues. Losses at the gene ends were 3 bases for V and 1 base for J; bases not matched to a gene: 5. The CDR3 nucleotides read TGTGCCAGCAGTTTCACGGCGGGAGGTTCCTACGAGCAGTACTTC. Residues: CASSFTAGGSYEQYF. The whole variable domain, filled in from reference TRBV28 and TRBJ2-7, reads DVKVTQSSRYLVKRTGEKVFLECVQDMDHENMFWYRQDPGLGLRLIYFSYDVKMKEKGDIPEGYSVSREKKERFSLILESASTNQTSMYLCASSFTAGGSYEQYFGPGTRLTVT.

V is TRBV9 and J is TRBJ2-3; TRBD1 agrees at 9 bases. With V trimmed by 4 bases and J by 0 bases, 6 bases remained unmatched. CDR1 is SGDLS and CDR2 is YYNGEE in the germline V gene. The CDR3 consists of 16 residues. The CDR3 loop reads CASSPRQGDSTDTQYF. The CDR3 DNA reads TGTGCCAGCAGCCCCCGACAGGGGGACAGCACAGATACGCAGTATTTT.

The chain has TRBV19 and TRBJ1-5; no clear D. From germline, CDR1 is LNHDA and CDR2 SQIVND (reference sequence). This CDR3 is 16 amino acids long. Trimming took 3 bases from V and 1 from J, leaving 13 bases between them. The CDR3 nucleotides are TGTGCCAGTAGTATTTTCCCCGGAGGGAGCAATCAGCCCCAGCATTTT. Protein sequence: CASSIFPGGSNQPQHF.

This clone was recorded once. The V and J genes are TRBV7-2 and TRBJ1-1; D is uncertain. There are 14 residues in the CDR3. The V end was cut by 5 bases, the J end by 3 bases, with 13 bases between. Germline CDR1 SGHTA, CDR2 FQGNSA. CDR3 amino acids: CASSQTGIYTEAFF. The CDR3 DNA reads TGTGCCAGCAGCCAGACCGGGATCTACACTGAAGCTTTCTTT.

The chain employs TRBV6-6 and TRBJ1-2; D unclear. Looked up from germline, CDR1 is MNHNY and CDR2 is SVGAGI (reference sequence). Trimming took off 8 bases at V and 1 base at J, with 14 bases between the two ends. This CDR3 comprises 14 residues. The CDR3 region is CASGPSDRNYGYTF. CDR3 nucleotides: TGTGCCAGCGGCCCAAGCGACCGTAACTATGGCTACACCTTC.

V gene TRBV10-1 combines with J gene TRBJ2-2, with TRBD2 matching 7 bases. CDR3 length: 16 amino acids. Germline V gene lookup returns CDR1 WNHNN and CDR2 SYGVQD (reference sequence). The trim removed 3 bases at V and 4 bases at J, leaving 8 bases unmatched. CDR3 residues: CASSEGAGVSTGELFF. As DNA, the CDR3 is TGCGCCAGCAGTGAAGGCGCGGGGGTGAGCACCGGGGAGCTGTTTTTT.

V is TRBV28 and J is TRBJ2-3; a weak D match, TRBD2 (5 bases). V lost 7 bases, J lost 2 bases, and 16 bases lay in between. Germline CDR1 MDHEN, CDR2 SYDVKM. The CDR3 totals 15 residues. This chain's CDR3 is CASNEPSSLTDTQYF. In nucleotides, the CDR3 is TGTGCCAGCAACGAACCTAGCAGTCTCACAGATACGCAGTATTTT.

This chain uses TRBV5-1 with TRBJ2-7; D possibly matches TRBD1 or TRBD2 (5 bases each). The CDR3 covers 15 residues. CDR1 SGHRS and CDR2 YFSETQ come from the germline V gene. V gave up 4 bases and J gave up 10 bases, with 24 bases separating them. CDR3 DNA sequence: TGCGCCAGCAGCCCGTCGGGGCTAGCCGACCTAACTCAGTACTTC. This sequence encodes CASSPSGLADLTQYF.

V gene TRBV6-4 combines with J gene TRBJ2-6; D gene unclear. Germline loops: CDR1 MRHNA, CDR2 SNTAGT. This CDR3 is 15 amino acids long. V gave up 7 bases and J gave up 0 bases, with 10 bases separating them. The CDR3 DNA reads as TGTGCCAGCACTTTAGATTCCTCTGGGGCCAACGTCCTGACTTTC. Protein sequence: CASTLDSSGANVLTF.

The chain links TRBV11-2 to TRBJ1-4; D is undetermined. The V gene lost 1 base and the J gene lost 0 bases, with 9 bases spanning the gap. CDR3 size: 16 residues. Germline loops: CDR1 SGHAT, CDR2 FQNNGV. In nucleotides, the CDR3 is TGTGCCAGCAGCTTAGGTATAGTTGCAACTAATGAAAAACTGTTTTTT. This sequence encodes CASSLGIVATNEKLFF.

The gene calls are TRBV5-1 and TRBJ2-1; TRBD2 might be the D (5 bases). V was trimmed by 4 bases and J by 5 bases, leaving 10 bases between them. This CDR3 comprises 13 residues. Germline-derived CDR1 and CDR2 are SGHRS and YFSETQ. The CDR3 DNA reads as TGCGCCAGCAGCCTTTCTAGCAACAATGAGCAGTTCTTC. This encodes CASSLSSNNEQFF.

J is TRBJ2-2 and V is TRBV28; 13 bases agree with TRBD2. Germline CDR1 MDHEN, CDR2 SYDVKM. CDR3 size: 20 residues. V was clipped by 4 bases and J by 5 bases; unmatched bases: 16. The CDR3 region has the DNA TGTGCCAGCAGTTCACTAAGCCCAGGGACTAGCGGGGATGGGACCGGGGAGCTGTTTTTT. Its protein product is CASSSLSPGTSGDGTGELFF.

This chain links TRBV13 with TRBJ2-4, with D tentatively TRBD2 (6 bases). Trimming took off 5 bases at V and 8 bases at J, with 16 bases between the two ends. This CDR3 is built from 14 residues. CDR1 is PRHDT and CDR2 is FYEKMQ in the germline V gene (reference sequence). This CDR3 reads CASSLLGGGDIQYF. In DNA form, the CDR3 reads TGTGCCAGCAGCCTGCTCGGCGGAGGGGACATTCAGTACTTC.

This sequence joins TRBV10-3 and TRBJ1-2, with 8 bases that match TRBD1. The CDR3 contains 16 residues. Germline CDR1 is ENHRY and CDR2 is SYGVKD. Trimming cost V 3 bases and J 3 bases; bases outside gene matches: 9. The CDR3 DNA is TGTGCCATCAGTGATCCTCGGACAGGGAGGGACTATGGCTACACCTTC. It is translated as CAISDPRTGRDYGYTF.

This clone showed up just once. The CDR3 DNA reads as TGTGCCAGTAGTATTTGGGGCCGGGGCGATGAGCAGTTCTTC. Amino acids: CASSIWGRGDEQFF. The chain is built from TRBV19 and TRBJ2-1; D may correspond to TRBD1 or TRBD2 (5 bases each). Trimming pared 3 bases from V and 8 bases from J, leaving 14 bases between. CDR1 LNHDA and CDR2 SQIVND come from the germline V gene (reference sequence). This CDR3 has 14 amino acids.

V usage is TRBV10-3 and J usage is TRBJ2-7, with D possibly TRBD2 on 6 matching bases. V was pared by 4 bases and J by 1 base, with 8 bases between. Germline CDR1 ENHRY, CDR2 SYGVKD. The CDR3 sequence is 13 residues long. The CDR3 DNA reads as TGTGCCATCAGTGTCGGGACTTCCTACGAGCAGTACTTC. Amino acid sequence: CAISVGTSYEQYF.

The chain recombines TRBV2 with TRBJ1-5; no clear D. CDR3 length: 15 residues. In germline, CDR1 is SNHLY, CDR2 FYNNEI. V was shortened by 7 bases and J by 0 bases, with 13 bases between the two germline ends. This chain's CDR3 is CASNPDSNSNQPQHF. In DNA form, the CDR3 reads TGTGCCAGCAACCCAGACTCTAATAGCAATCAGCCCCAGCATTTT.

This chain links TRBV28 with TRBJ2-2; TRBD1 aligns across 9 bases. The germline V gene has CDR1 MDHEN and CDR2 SYDVKM. CDR3 length: 17 residues. The V gene end was trimmed by 5 bases and the J gene end by 4 bases; junction bases not matched to a gene: 11. The CDR3 DNA reads as TGTGCCAGCAGTCCGTGGTCCGGGACAGGGAGCACCGGGGAGCTGTTTTTT. Amino acid sequence: CASSPWSGTGSTGELFF. The whole variable domain, filled in from reference TRBV28 and TRBJ2-2, reads DVKVTQSSRYLVKRTGEKVFLECVQDMDHENMFWYRQDPGLGLRLIYFSYDVKMKEKGDIPEGYSVSREKKERFSLILESASTNQTSMYLCASSPWSGTGSTGELFFGEGSRLTVL.

V usage is TRBV5-1 and J usage is TRBJ1-3; TRBD1 matches 9 bases. With V trimmed by 7 bases and J by 7 bases, 12 bases remained unmatched. The CDR3 has 15 residues. Germline V CDR1 and CDR2: SGHRS, YFSETQ. CDR3 sequence (DNA): TGCGCCAGCGGGGCCGGGACAGGGAGTCGGAACACCATATATTTT. Translating it yields CASGAGTGSRNTIYF.